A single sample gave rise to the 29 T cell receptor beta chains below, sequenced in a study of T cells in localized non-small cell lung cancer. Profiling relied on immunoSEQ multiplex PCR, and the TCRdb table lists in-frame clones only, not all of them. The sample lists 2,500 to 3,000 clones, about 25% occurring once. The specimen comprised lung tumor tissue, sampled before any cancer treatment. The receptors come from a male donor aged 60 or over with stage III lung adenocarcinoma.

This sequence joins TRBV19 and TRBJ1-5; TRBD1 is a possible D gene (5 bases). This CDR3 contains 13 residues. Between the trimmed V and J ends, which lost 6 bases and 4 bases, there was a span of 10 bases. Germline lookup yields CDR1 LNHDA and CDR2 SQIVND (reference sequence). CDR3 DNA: TGTGCCAGTAGGACCGAGGGGAATCAGCCCCAGCATTTT. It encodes CASRTEGNQPQHF.

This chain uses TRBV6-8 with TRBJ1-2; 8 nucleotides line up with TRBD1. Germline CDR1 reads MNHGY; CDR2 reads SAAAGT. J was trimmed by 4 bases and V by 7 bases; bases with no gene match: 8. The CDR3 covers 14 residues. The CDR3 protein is CASISAGTGYGYTF. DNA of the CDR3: TGTGCCAGCATTTCCGCCGGGACAGGCTATGGCTACACCTTC.

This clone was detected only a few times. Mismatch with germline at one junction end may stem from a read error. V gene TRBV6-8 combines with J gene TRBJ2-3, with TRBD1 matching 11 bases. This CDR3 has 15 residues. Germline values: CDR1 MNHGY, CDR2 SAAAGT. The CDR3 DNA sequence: TGTGCCATCAGTTATGGACAGGGGGCGACAGATACGCAGTATTTT. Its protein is CAISYGQGATDTQYF.

This CDR3 reads CASSWTGTISYEQYF. In DNA, the CDR3 is TGTGCCAGCAGCTGGACAGGGACCATCTCCTACGAGCAGTACTTC. The rearrangement uses TRBV14 and TRBJ2-7; TRBD1 matches 8 bases. Unmatched junction bases numbered 6, after V lost 5 bases and J lost 0 bases. Germline V CDR1 and CDR2: SGHDN, FVKESK. The CDR3 consists of 15 residues.

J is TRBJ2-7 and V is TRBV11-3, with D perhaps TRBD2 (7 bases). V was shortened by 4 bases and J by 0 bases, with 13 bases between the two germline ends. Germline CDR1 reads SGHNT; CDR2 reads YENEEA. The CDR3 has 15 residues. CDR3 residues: CASSSAGASSYEQYF. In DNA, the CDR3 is TGTGCCAGCAGCTCCGCGGGGGCGAGCTCCTACGAGCAGTACTTC. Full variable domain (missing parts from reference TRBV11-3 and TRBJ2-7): EAGVVQSPRYKIIEKKQPVAFWCNPISGHNTLYWYLQNLGQGPELLIRYENEEAVDDSQLPKDRFSAERLKGVDSTLKIQPAELGDSAVYLCASSSAGASSYEQYFGPGTRLTVT.

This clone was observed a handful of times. Here the CDR3 DNA reads TGTGCCAGCAGGAGACAGGGGGCGCTGAATCAGCCCCAGCATTTT. Its translation is CASRRQGALNQPQHF. The rearrangement joins TRBV6-8 to TRBJ1-5; 10 nucleotides match TRBD1. CDR3 length: 15 residues. Germline CDR1 and CDR2: MNHGY and SAAAGT. The ends lost 6 bases at V and 4 bases at J; junction bases unmatched: 6.

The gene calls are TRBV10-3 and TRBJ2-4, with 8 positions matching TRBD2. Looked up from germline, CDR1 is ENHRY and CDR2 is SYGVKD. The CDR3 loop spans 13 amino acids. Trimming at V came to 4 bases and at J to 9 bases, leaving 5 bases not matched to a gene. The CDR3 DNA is TGTGCCATCAGTGCGGCGGGAGGTATCATTCAGTACTTC. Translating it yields CAISAAGGIIQYF.

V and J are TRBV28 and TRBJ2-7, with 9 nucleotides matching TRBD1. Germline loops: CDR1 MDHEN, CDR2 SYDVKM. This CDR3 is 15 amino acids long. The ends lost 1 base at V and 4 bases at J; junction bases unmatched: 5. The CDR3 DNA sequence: TGTGCCAGCAGTTTATCACAGGGGGCAGGGTACGAGCAGTACTTC. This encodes CASSLSQGAGYEQYF.

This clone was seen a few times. The CDR3 sequence: CASSPRGGRYNEQFF. The CDR3 DNA reads TGTGCCAGCAGCCCCAGGGGCGGAAGATACAATGAGCAGTTCTTC. This chain uses TRBV11-3 with TRBJ2-1, with a tentative D call TRBD1 (6 bases). This CDR3 has 15 amino acids. From germline, CDR1 is SGHNT and CDR2 YENEEA. The V end was cut by 5 bases, the J end by 4 bases, with 15 bases between.

Written as DNA, the CDR3 is TGTGCCAGCTTGTACCCCCGGACAGGGTCAAGAAGTACTGAAGCTTTCTTT. Amino acid sequence: CASLYPRTGSRSTEAFF. The chain carries TRBV28 and TRBJ1-1; 8 positions match TRBD1. Germline V CDR1 and CDR2: MDHEN, SYDVKM. This CDR3 has 17 amino acids. V lost 8 bases and J lost 5; bases outside the gene matches: 19. Full variable domain (missing parts from reference TRBV28 and TRBJ1-1): DVKVTQSSRYLVKRTGEKVFLECVQDMDHENMFWYRQDPGLGLRLIYFSYDVKMKEKGDIPEGYSVSREKKERFSLILESASTNQTSMYLCASLYPRTGSRSTEAFFGQGTRLTVV.

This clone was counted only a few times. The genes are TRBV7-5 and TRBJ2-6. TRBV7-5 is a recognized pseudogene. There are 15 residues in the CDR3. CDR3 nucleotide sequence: TGTGCCAGCAGCCAAGTAAGCTCTGGGGCCAACGTCCTGACTTTC. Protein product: CASSQVSSGANVLTF.

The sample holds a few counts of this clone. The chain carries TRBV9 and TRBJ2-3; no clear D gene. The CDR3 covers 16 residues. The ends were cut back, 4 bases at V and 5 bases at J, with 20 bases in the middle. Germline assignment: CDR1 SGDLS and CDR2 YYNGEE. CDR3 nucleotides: TGTGCCAGCAGCCTTGGGGATAGCCAAACGGTAGATACGCAGTATTTT. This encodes CASSLGDSQTVDTQYF.

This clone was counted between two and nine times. CDR3 amino acids: CASSSFGWRERNDEQFF. The CDR3 nucleotides read TGTGCCAGCAGCTCCTTTGGATGGCGGGAGAGAAACGATGAGCAGTTCTTC. This chain joins TRBV9 and TRBJ2-1; 7 bases align to TRBD2. Germline-derived CDR1 and CDR2 are SGDLS and YYNGEE. With 4 bases clipped from V and 8 bases from J, the junction kept 18 bases outside the gene matches. This CDR3 contains 17 residues.

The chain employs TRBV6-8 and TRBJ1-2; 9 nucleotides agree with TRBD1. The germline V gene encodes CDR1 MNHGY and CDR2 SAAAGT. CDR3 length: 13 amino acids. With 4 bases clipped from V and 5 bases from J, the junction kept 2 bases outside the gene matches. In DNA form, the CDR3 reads TGTGCCAGCAGTTGGACAGGGGAGTATGGCTACACCTTC. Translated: CASSWTGEYGYTF.

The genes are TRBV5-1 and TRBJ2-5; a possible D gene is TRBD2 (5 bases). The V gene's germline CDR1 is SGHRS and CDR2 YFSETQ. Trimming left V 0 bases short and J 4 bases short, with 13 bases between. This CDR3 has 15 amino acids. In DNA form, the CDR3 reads TGCGCCAGCAGCTTGGCCTCGAACGGGGTAGAGACCCAGTACTTC. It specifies CASSLASNGVETQYF.

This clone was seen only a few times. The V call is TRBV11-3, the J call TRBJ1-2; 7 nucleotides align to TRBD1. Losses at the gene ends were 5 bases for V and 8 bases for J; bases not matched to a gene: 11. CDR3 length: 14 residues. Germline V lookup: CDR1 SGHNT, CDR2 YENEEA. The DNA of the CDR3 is TGTGCCAGCAGCCGGGAAAGAGGGGGCGCGGGCTACACCTTC. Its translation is CASSRERGGAGYTF.

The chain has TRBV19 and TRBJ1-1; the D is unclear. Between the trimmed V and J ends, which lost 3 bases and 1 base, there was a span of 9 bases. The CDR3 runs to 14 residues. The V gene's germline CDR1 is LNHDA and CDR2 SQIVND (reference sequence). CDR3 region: CASSIVRRNTEAFF. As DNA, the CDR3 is TGTGCCAGTAGTATTGTCAGAAGGAACACTGAAGCTTTCTTT.

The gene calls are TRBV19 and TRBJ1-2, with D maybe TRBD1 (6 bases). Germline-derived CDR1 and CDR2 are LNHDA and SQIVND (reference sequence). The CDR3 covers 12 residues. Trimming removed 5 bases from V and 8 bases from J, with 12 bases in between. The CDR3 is CASSLQGRGYTF. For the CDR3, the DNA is TGTGCCAGTAGTCTACAGGGACGGGGCTACACCTTC.

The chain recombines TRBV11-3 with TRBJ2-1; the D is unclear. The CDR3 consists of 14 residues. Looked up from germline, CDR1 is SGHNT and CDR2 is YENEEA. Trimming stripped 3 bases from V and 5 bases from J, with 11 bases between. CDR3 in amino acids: CASSLEGFNNEQFF. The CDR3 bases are TGTGCCAGCAGCTTGGAAGGATTCAACAATGAGCAGTTCTTC.

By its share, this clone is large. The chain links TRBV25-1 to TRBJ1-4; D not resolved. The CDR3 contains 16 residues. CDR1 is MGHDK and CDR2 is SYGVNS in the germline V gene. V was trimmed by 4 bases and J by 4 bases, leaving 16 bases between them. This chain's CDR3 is CASSVPLGFGNEKLFF. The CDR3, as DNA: TGTGCCAGCAGTGTCCCTTTGGGGTTCGGTAATGAAAAACTGTTTTTT. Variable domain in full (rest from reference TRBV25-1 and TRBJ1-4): EADIYQTPRYLVIGTGKKITLECSQTMGHDKMYWYQQDPGMELHLIHYSYGVNSTEKGDLSSESTVSRIRTEHFPLTLESARPSHTSQYLCASSVPLGFGNEKLFFGSGTQLSVL.

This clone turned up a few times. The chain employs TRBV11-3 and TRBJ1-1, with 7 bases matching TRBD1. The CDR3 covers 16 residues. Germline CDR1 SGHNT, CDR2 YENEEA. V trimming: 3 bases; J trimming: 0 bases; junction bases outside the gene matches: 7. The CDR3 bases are TGTGCCAGCAGCTTCACCCCGGACAGGTTGAACACTGAAGCTTTCTTT. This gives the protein CASSFTPDRLNTEAFF.

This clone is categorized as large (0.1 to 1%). DNA of the CDR3: TGTGCCAGCAACCCCGACAGGGTGGGCGAGCAGTACTTC. It encodes CASNPDRVGEQYF. The chain has TRBV7-2 and TRBJ2-7; 7 positions agree with TRBD1. This CDR3 has 13 amino acids. The germline V gene has CDR1 SGHTA and CDR2 FQGNSA. V lost 7 bases, J lost 6 bases, and 9 bases stayed unmatched. The full variable domain, with the rest looked up from reference TRBV7-2 and TRBJ2-7, is GAGVSQSPSNKVTEKGKDVELRCDPISGHTALYWYRQSLGQGLEFLIYFQGNSAPDKSGLPSDRFSAERTGGSVSTLTIQRTQQEDSAVYLCASNPDRVGEQYFGPGTRLTVT.

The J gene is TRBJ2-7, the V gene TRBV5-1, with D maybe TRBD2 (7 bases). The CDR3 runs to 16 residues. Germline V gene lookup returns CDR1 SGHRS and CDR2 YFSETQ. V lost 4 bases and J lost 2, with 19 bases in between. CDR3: CASSPTFAGAAYEQYF. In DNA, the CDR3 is TGCGCCAGCAGCCCTACGTTCGCGGGGGCGGCCTACGAGCAGTACTTC.

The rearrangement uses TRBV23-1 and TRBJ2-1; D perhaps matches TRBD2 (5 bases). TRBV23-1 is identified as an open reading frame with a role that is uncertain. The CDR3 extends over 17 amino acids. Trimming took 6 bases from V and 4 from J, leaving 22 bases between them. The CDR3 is CASSQDGIVGEYNEQFF. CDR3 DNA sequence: TGCGCCAGCAGCCAAGATGGTATCGTTGGGGAGTACAATGAGCAGTTCTTC.

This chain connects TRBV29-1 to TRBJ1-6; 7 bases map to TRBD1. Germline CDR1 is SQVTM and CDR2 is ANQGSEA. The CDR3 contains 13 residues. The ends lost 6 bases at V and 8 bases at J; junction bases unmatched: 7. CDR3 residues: CSVRDRGDSPLHF. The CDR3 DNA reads TGCAGCGTCCGGGACAGAGGGGATTCACCCCTCCACTTT.

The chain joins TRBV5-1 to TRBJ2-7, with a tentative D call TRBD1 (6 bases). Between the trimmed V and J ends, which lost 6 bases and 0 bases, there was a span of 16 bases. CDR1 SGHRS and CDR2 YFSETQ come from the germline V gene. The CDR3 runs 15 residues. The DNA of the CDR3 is TGCGCCAGCACCGGAGGTGGACAGAACTCCTACGAGCAGTACTTC. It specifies CASTGGGQNSYEQYF.

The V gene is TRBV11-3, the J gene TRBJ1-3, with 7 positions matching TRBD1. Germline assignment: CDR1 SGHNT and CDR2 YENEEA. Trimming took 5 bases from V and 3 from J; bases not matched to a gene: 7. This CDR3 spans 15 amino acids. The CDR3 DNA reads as TGTGCCAGCAGCCCATTTCGGACAGGTGGAAACACCATATATTTT. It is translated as CASSPFRTGGNTIYF.

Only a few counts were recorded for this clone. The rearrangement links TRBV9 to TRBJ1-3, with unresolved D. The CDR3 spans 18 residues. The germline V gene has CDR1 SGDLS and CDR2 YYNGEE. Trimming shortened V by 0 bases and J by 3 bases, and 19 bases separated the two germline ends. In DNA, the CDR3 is TGTGCCAGCAGCGTAGACCCCCCCCAGGAGTTAAATGGAAACACCATATATTTT. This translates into CASSVDPPQELNGNTIYF.

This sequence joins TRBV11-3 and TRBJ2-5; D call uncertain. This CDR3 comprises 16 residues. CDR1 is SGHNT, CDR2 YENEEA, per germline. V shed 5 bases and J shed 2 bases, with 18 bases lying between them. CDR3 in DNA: TGTGCCAGCAGCACCGGGCCCCATAGGAGACAAGAGACCCAGTACTTC. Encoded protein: CASSTGPHRRQETQYF.